This entry is about one T cell receptor (beta chain). This clonotype was counted between two and nine times. No antigen is known for it. Per-base quality was not reported, and no clone a single base away is much larger than it. Libraries were made using 5' RACE. TCRdb records Illumina HiSeq 2500 as the sequencer. A second PCR of about 6 to 12 cycles was performed with a sample-barcoded 5' primer and a J-beta primer mix. A template-switch 5' adaptor carrying 12 random nucleotides introduced a unique molecular identifier onto each TCR beta cDNA molecule. Each sample yielded at least 2.5 million CDR3-containing paired-end reads. First-strand cDNA was synthesized from all RNA with the Mint cDNA synthesis kit, primed by a TRBC-specific oligonucleotide. Following uracil-DNA glycosylase treatment, all cDNA underwent a first 18-cycle PCR with the universal primers M1SS and BC2_uni_R. Regarding the original processing steps: For normalization, 1 million high-quality reads were randomly selected from each sample, with every read carrying a distinct molecular identifier. Reads sharing molecular identifiers were discarded rather than binned into consensus sequences. MiTCR, set to a Q25 quality threshold and the strictest error-elimination algorithm, was used for CDR3 identification, clonotype clustering and error correction. A nonparametric unseen species model with Euler transformation was used to estimate lower-bound total TCR beta diversity. TCRdb reworked the public reads: Q25 trimming with fastp, MiXCR clone assembly, productive beta chains retained. Rows with one shared CDR3 protein collapse into an entry with the most common genes and DNA. Here the V and J calls rest on TCRdb's processing, not on the authors' analysis. The sample records some 1.5 million distinct CDR3 sequences, under 55% of which are singletons. The ten largest clones take up 4% of the sample.

These data originate in a study of blood T cells in healthy people across ages (dated by TCRdb to the mid-2010s). Study-level background: In model experiments, template switching captured roughly one uniquely barcoded TCR beta cDNA molecule for every two T cells. Age-related changes in TCR beta repertoire diversity were measured in the study by deep sequencing normalized with unique cDNA molecular identifiers. The donors were divided into four age groups: young (average 16 years), middle-aged (over 35), aged (approximately 62) and long-lived (about 80). To avoid experimental bias, donors of different ages were randomly spread across the sequencing lanes. For two donors (one aged 18 to 29 and one aged 80 or older), the study analyzed two additional independent replicas of 1 million unique cDNA reads from the same blood draw.

Measured from the cysteine to the phenylalanine, the CDR3 is 15 residues long. CDR3 DNA is the only sequence kept; it has 45 bases, read in frame from the first base. V is shortened by 0 bases, J by 4 bases, and the region joining them spans 13 bases. CDR1 and CDR2 are read off the germline V gene as SGDLS and YYNGEE. Systemically healthy Caucasian individuals from Russia, about 38 in total and aged about 6 to 90 years, were included as donors. Ten milliliters of peripheral blood were drawn from each donor into EDTA-treated Vacutainer tubes. Ficoll-Paque density-gradient centrifugation was used to isolate PBMCs, with at least 6.5 million per sample. Total RNA, at least 5 micrograms per sample, was extracted from PBMCs with Trizol reagent. For every donor, flow cytometry on a PBMC aliquot measured the percentage of naive CD45RAhigh/CD27high T cells. The study at large found these results: A strong correlation was found between observed TCR beta diversity and the percentage of naive T cells measured by flow cytometry. Since profiling was done on bulk unsorted PBMCs, naive and antigen-experienced compartments could not be conclusively compared. The CMV infection status of donors was not known, potentially confounding age-related changes in expanded clonotypes. Estimates of total diversity from one million sequenced T cells were regarded as lower bounds and underestimates. Compared with the aged group, more naive CD4+ T cells, fewer expanded clones and increased TCR diversity were shown by the long-lived group, suggesting age selection. As age increased, observed TCR beta diversity per million T cells dropped in a roughly linear way, and a significant reduction was already evident by age roughly 40.

This TCR came from a woman aged 18 to 35 in good health. The chain is made from TRBV9 and TRBJ1-2, with the D gene not clear enough to name. The specimen sequenced was blood. The DNA sequence follows: TGTGCCAGCAGCGTAGATCCTCTTCCCACCTATGGCTACACCTTC. Its protein is CASSVDPLPTYGYTF.